A selection of T cell receptor beta chains follows, all from one sample in a study of pediatric ulcerative colitis. The method was immunoSEQ multiplex PCR; TCRdb's version includes in-frame clones alone and lacks a portion of them. The table lists 64,000 or so clones, more than 60% of them singletons. Material for sequencing was blood. These receptors originate from a boy aged 5-17 years with moderate ulcerative colitis. Both conserved end residues are part of each CDR3. The order of the fields is clone size, J gene, D gene, V gene, CDR3 protein, CDR3 DNA. The D gene is left open where the match is weak. Clone size is not always given. Where it is, it says once, few, many or a class for expanded clones.

- | TRBJ2-7 | - | TRBV29-1 | CSTGGSSGEQYF | TGCAGCACCGGGGGCTCTTCTGGCGAGCAGTACTTC
few | TRBJ1-3 | - | TRBV4-3 | CASSSGPPSGNTIYF | TGCGCCAGCAGCTCGGGGCCACCCTCTGGAAACACCATATATTTT
- | TRBJ1-1 | - | TRBV7-9 | CASSLALAVNTEAFF | TGTGCCAGCAGCTTAGCGCTTGCGGTGAACACTGAAGCTTTCTTT
- | TRBJ2-1 | TRBD2 | TRBV11-2 | CASSFQTSGLVNEQFF | TGTGCCAGCAGCTTCCAGACTAGCGGGCTCGTTAATGAGCAGTTCTTC
- | TRBJ1-2 | TRBD1 | TRBV7-3 | CASSSGTGLGYGYTF | TGTGCCAGCAGCTCTGGGACAGGGCTGGGGTATGGCTACACCTTC
hyperexpanded | TRBJ1-6 | TRBD1 | TRBV10-2 | CASSEETGSWTSPLHF | TGCGCCAGCAGTGAGGAGACAGGGTCATGGACATCACCCCTCCACTTT
- | TRBJ1-5 | TRBD1 | TRBV30 | CAWATGEAQPQHF | TGTGCCTGGGCCACAGGGGAAGCTCAGCCCCAGCATTTT
- | TRBJ2-7 | - | TRBV6-5 | CASSYGGKPYEQYF | TGTGCCAGCAGTTATGGTGGGAAGCCCTACGAGCAGTACTTC
- | TRBJ2-7 | - | TRBV4-2 | CASSQERGRRSYEQYF | TGTGCCAGCAGCCAAGAGCGAGGGCGCCGGTCCTACGAGCAGTACTTC
- | TRBJ2-1 | - | TRBV25-1 | CASSEVSEQFF | TGTGCCAGCAGCGAGGTATCTGAGCAGTTCTTC
- | TRBJ2-3 | - | TRBV4-2 | CASSTGSYRDGADTQYF | TGTGCCAGCAGCACCGGGTCTTACAGGGATGGCGCAGATACGCAGTATTTT
- | TRBJ2-1 | TRBD1 | TRBV27 | CASSFDRGHYNEQFF | TGTGCCAGCAGTTTCGACAGGGGGCACTACAATGAGCAGTTCTTC
- | TRBJ2-7 | - | TRBV30 | CAWTTAHEQYF | TGTGCCTGGACGACCGCGCACGAGCAGTACTTC
- | TRBJ1-4 | - | TRBV27 | CASRQGAGRANEKLFF | TGTGCCAGCAGACAGGGAGCGGGAAGAGCTAATGAAAAACTGTTTTTT
- | TRBJ1-2 | - | TRBV11-2 | CASSPNPVGGYTF | TGTGCCAGCAGCCCCAATCCCGTAGGCGGCTACACCTTC
- | TRBJ2-6 | - | TRBV19 | CASSELPPGANVLTF | TGTGCCAGTAGCGAGCTCCCCCCTGGGGCCAACGTCCTGACTTTC
- | TRBJ1-1 | TRBD1 | TRBV9 | CASSVGGGAGLEAFF | TGTGCCAGCAGCGTAGGAGGGGGCGCAGGGCTCGAAGCTTTCTTT
- | TRBJ1-2 | - | TRBV6-5 | CASRPSSSGGYTF | TGTGCCAGCAGGCCGTCCTCTTCCGGTGGCTACACCTTC
few | TRBJ1-1 | TRBD1 | TRBV4-2 | CASIPGQGNTEAFF | TGTGCCAGCATCCCAGGACAGGGCAACACTGAAGCTTTCTTT
- | TRBJ2-3 | TRBD2 | TRBV9 | CASSSGTSGGTDTQYF | TGTGCCAGCAGCTCGGGGACTAGCGGGGGCACAGATACGCAGTATTTT
- | TRBJ1-5 | TRBD1 | TRBV30 | CAWNSGTGENQPQHF | TGTGCCTGGAATTCCGGGACAGGGGAAAATCAGCCCCAGCATTTT
- | TRBJ2-2 | - | TRBV25-1 | CASSRDGPNTGELFF | TGTGCCAGCTCTCGGGACGGACCGAACACCGGGGAGCTGTTTTTT
- | TRBJ1-2 | - | TRBV11-2 | CASSLEVPTNGYTF | TGTGCCAGCAGCTTAGAGGTCCCTACAAATGGCTACACCTTC